These 12 T cell receptor beta chains came from one sample sequenced in a study of blood T cell repertoires in COVID-19. Profiling relied on immunoSEQ multiplex PCR, and the TCRdb table lists in-frame clones only, not all of them. The sample comprises some 280,000 clones, 70% to 90% of which are singletons, and 3% rests with the top ten. The specimen sequenced was peripheral blood. The receptors here all came from a woman aged 25-40 years with active or convalescent COVID-19.

The rearrangement joins TRBV7-2 to TRBJ1-6; no definite D call. Trimming left V 7 bases short and J 3 bases short, with 4 bases between. Per the germline V gene, CDR1 is SGHTA and CDR2 is FQGNSA. The CDR3 extends over 12 amino acids. The CDR3 region has the DNA TGTGCCAGCACCAACTATAATTCACCCCTCCACTTT. It is translated as CASTNYNSPLHF. The whole variable domain, remainder taken from reference TRBV7-2 and TRBJ1-6, is GAGVSQSPSNKVTEKGKDVELRCDPISGHTALYWYRQSLGQGLEFLIYFQGNSAPDKSGLPSDRFSAERTGGSVSTLTIQRTQQEDSAVYLCASTNYNSPLHFGNGTRLTVT.

V and J are TRBV7-8 and TRBJ2-1; 7 positions match TRBD2. After removal of 0 bases from V and 8 bases from J, the junction contained 1 base not matched to a gene. Germline CDR1 is SGHVS and CDR2 is FQNEAQ. CDR3 size: 13 residues. CDR3 in amino acids: CASSLAGGDEQFF. CDR3 DNA: TGTGCCAGCAGCTTAGCGGGGGGGGATGAGCAGTTCTTC.

This chain links TRBV19 with TRBJ1-5, with 9 bases lining up with TRBD1. This CDR3 is 17 amino acids long. J gave up 7 bases and V 3 bases, and 13 bases lay outside the gene matches. Germline lookup yields CDR1 LNHDA and CDR2 SQIVND (reference sequence). The CDR3 bases are TGTGCCAGTAGTATTATCCTCAACCCCACAGGGGGCCAGCCCCAGCATTTT. Amino acid sequence: CASSIILNPTGGQPQHF.

The chain employs TRBV30 and TRBJ2-2; 8 bases match TRBD1. The CDR3 has 14 residues. The germline gives CDR1 GTSNPN, CDR2 SVGIG (reference sequence). V dropped 7 bases and J dropped 1; count of bases not matched to a gene: 5. The CDR3 protein is CALTGGMNTGELFF. CDR3 bases: TGTGCCTTAACAGGGGGTATGAACACCGGGGAGCTGTTTTTT.

V is TRBV11-3 and J is TRBJ1-1; no clear D. The CDR3 loop spans 14 amino acids. The ends were cut back, 7 bases at V and 4 bases at J, with 16 bases in the middle. Germline CDR1 SGHNT, CDR2 YENEEA. This CDR3 reads CASTGRRHPTEAFF. In DNA form, the CDR3 reads TGTGCCAGCACCGGCCGGCGGCATCCCACTGAAGCTTTCTTT.

The genes are TRBV19 and TRBJ1-5, with D perhaps matching TRBD1 (6 bases). The CDR3 consists of 18 residues. Germline V gene lookup returns CDR1 LNHDA and CDR2 SQIVND (reference sequence). The germline V and J ends were trimmed by 5 bases and 0 bases, with 20 bases remaining between them. The CDR3 DNA reads as TGTGCCAGTAGTCGAGGCCGGACAGCCGGGTATAGCAATCAGCCCCAGCATTTT. Residues: CASSRGRTAGYSNQPQHF.

The genes are TRBV6-6 and TRBJ2-1, with D possibly being TRBD2 (6 bases). Germline V gene sequence: CDR1 MNHNY, CDR2 SVGAGI (reference sequence). V lost 8 bases and J 5 bases, leaving 16 bases between the germline ends. This CDR3 contains 14 residues. The CDR3 region is CASGVSGSDNEQFF. CDR3 nucleotides: TGTGCCAGCGGGGTTAGCGGAAGTGACAATGAGCAGTTCTTC.

The V gene is TRBV7-2, the J gene TRBJ2-6; the match to TRBD1 covers 8 bases. The CDR3 has 19 residues. The germline V gene encodes CDR1 SGHTA and CDR2 FQGNSA. The V segment lost 2 bases and the J segment 0 bases; nucleotides outside the gene matches: 9. This CDR3 reads CASSLTRTGLLSGANVLTF. CDR3 DNA: TGTGCCAGCAGCTTAACGAGGACAGGGTTGCTCTCTGGGGCCAACGTCCTGACTTTC.

The chain uses TRBV4-3 and TRBJ2-1, with 8 bases identical to TRBD2. The CDR3 is 16 amino acids. CDR1 and CDR2 from the germline V gene are LGHNA and YSLEER. J was trimmed by 2 bases and V by 1 base; bases with no gene match: 4. In nucleotides, the CDR3 is TGCGCCAGCAGCCAAGTAAGCGGGGGCACCTACAATGAGCAGTTCTTC. It translates to CASSQVSGGTYNEQFF.

The chain uses TRBV2 and TRBJ1-2; TRBD1 agrees at 7 bases. V dropped 6 bases and J dropped 7; count of bases not matched to a gene: 8. The CDR3 totals 13 residues. CDR1 SNHLY and CDR2 FYNNEI come from the germline V gene. The CDR3 spells CASRNQGDGGYTF. DNA of the CDR3: TGTGCCAGCAGGAATCAGGGGGATGGTGGCTACACCTTC.

The rearrangement joins TRBV5-6 to TRBJ2-4; 8 bases match TRBD2. From germline, CDR1 is SGHDT and CDR2 YYEEEE. The V gene end was trimmed by 3 bases and the J gene end by 5 bases; junction bases not matched to a gene: 13. The CDR3 sequence is 17 residues long. As DNA, the CDR3 is TGTGCCAGCAGCTCTATACCGACGGGAGGGGTGCAAAACATTCAGTACTTC. Translated, it gives CASSSIPTGGVQNIQYF.

The genes are TRBV19 and TRBJ1-5; maybe TRBD1 (6 bases). The CDR3 has 14 amino acids. Per the germline V gene, CDR1 is LNHDA and CDR2 is SQIVND (reference sequence). Trimming took 5 bases from V and 7 from J, leaving 15 bases between them. The CDR3 DNA reads as TGTGCCAGTAGTTCACAGGGATACCAACAGCCCCAGCATTTT. Amino acid sequence: CASSSQGYQQPQHF.